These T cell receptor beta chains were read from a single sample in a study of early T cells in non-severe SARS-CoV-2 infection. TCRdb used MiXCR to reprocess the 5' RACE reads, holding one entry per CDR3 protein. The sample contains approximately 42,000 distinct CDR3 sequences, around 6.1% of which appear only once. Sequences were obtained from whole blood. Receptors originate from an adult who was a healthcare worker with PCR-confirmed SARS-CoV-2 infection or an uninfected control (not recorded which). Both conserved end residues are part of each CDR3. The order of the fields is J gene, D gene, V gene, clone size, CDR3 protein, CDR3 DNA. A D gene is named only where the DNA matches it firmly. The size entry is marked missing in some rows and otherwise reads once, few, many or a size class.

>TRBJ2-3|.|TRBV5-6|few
CASSRTRQDHTDTQYF
TGTGCCAGCAGCCGAACCCGACAGGACCACACAGATACGCAGTATTTT
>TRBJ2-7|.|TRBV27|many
CASSPPPHRDSYEQYF
TGTGCCAGCAGCCCACCCCCGCACAGGGACTCCTACGAGCAGTACTTC
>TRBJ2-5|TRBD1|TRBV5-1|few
CASSMGQGEETQYF
TGCGCCAGCAGCATGGGACAGGGTGAAGAGACCCAGTACTTC
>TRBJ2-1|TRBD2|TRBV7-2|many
CASSPDAGGPKNEQFF
TGTGCCAGCAGCCCAGACGCGGGGGGGCCGAAAAATGAGCAGTTCTTC
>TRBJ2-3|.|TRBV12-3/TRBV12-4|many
CASSFSGDTQYF
TGTGCCAGCAGTTTCAGCGGAGATACGCAGTATTTT
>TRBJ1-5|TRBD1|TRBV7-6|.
CASSNCPRDRGQPQHF
TGTGCCAGCAGCAACTGCCCCCGGGACAGGGGTCAGCCCCAGCATTTT
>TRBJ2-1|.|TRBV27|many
CASSPRGYEQFF
TGTGCCAGCAGTCCCAGGGGATATGAGCAGTTCTTC
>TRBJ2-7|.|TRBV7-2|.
CASSPYGDEQYF
TGTGCCAGCAGTCCATATGGGGACGAGCAGTACTTC
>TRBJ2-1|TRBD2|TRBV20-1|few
CSARDSQRGNNEQFF
TGCAGTGCTAGAGACAGCCAGCGGGGGAACAATGAGCAGTTCTTC
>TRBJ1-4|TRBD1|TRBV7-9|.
CASSDGTGGAANEKLFF
TGTGCCAGCAGCGACGGGACAGGGGGCGCCGCTAATGAAAAACTGTTTTTT
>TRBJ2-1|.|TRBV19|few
CASTKDSSYNEQFF
TGTGCCAGTACAAAAGACAGTTCCTACAATGAGCAGTTCTTC
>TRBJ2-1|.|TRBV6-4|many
CASSESTGFPNEQFF
TGTGCCAGCAGTGAGTCTACAGGGTTCCCCAATGAGCAGTTCTTC
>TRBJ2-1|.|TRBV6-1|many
CASTPQDPNEQFF
TGTGCCAGCACCCCACAAGATCCCAATGAGCAGTTCTTC
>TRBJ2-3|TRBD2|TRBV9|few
CASTPGLAGGQSDTQYF
TGTGCCAGCACTCCGGGACTAGCGGGGGGGCAATCAGATACGCAGTATTTT
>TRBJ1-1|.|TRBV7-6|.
CASSWGQNTEAFF
TGTGCCAGCAGCTGGGGACAGAACACTGAAGCTTTCTTT
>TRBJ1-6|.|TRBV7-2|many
CASSLGTPPRDNSPLHF
TGTGCCAGCAGCTTAGGGACACCCCCACGGGATAATTCACCCCTCCACTTT
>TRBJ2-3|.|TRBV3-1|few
CASSPYGGTDTQYF
TGTGCCAGCAGCCCCTACGGGGGAACAGATACGCAGTATTTT
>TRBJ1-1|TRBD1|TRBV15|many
CATSADRARSAEAFF
TGTGCCACCAGCGCGGACAGGGCAAGGAGCGCTGAAGCTTTCTTT
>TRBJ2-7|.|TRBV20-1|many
CSAAFTTYEQYF
TGCAGTGCAGCCTTCACGACCTACGAGCAGTACTTC
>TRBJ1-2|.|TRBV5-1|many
CASSLVGGATGYTF
TGCGCCAGCAGCTTGGTGGGAGGCGCTACCGGCTACACCTTC
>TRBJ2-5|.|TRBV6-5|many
CASSYSLGATQYF
TGTGCCAGCAGTTATAGTTTGGGGGCGACCCAGTACTTC
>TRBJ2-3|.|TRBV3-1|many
CASSRTGSSDTQYF
TGTGCCAGCAGCCGTACAGGGAGTTCAGATACGCAGTATTTT
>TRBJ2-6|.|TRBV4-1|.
CASSQGQGGSSGANVLTF
TGCGCCAGCAGCCAAGGACAGGGAGGTTCCTCTGGGGCCAACGTCCTGACTTTC
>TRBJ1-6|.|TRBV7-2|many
CASSYTGGRNSPLHF
TGTGCCAGCAGCTACACCGGGGGAAGAAATTCACCCCTCCACTTT
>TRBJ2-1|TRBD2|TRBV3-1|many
CASSQGLAGDNNEQFF
TGTGCCAGCAGCCAAGGACTAGCGGGGGATAACAATGAGCAGTTCTTC
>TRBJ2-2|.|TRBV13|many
CASSLTGGPRNTELFF
TGTGCCAGCAGCTTAACCGGGGGGCCGCGGAACACGGAGCTGTTTTTT
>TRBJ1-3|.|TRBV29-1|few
CSFRSGVNTIYF
TGCAGCTTCCGGAGTGGGGTCAACACCATATATTTT
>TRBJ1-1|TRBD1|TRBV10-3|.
CAISEPTISGGTEAFF
TGTGCCATCAGTGAGCCCACGATCTCAGGGGGCACTGAAGCTTTCTTT
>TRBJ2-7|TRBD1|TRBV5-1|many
CASSTGQVPYEQYF
TGCGCCAGCAGCACCGGACAGGTCCCCTACGAGCAGTACTTC
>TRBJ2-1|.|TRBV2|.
CASSEDQSSYNEQFF
TGTGCCAGCAGTGAAGACCAGAGCTCCTACAATGAGCAGTTCTTC
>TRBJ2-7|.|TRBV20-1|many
CSASTSETPYEQYF
TGCAGTGCGTCAACATCGGAGACACCTTACGAGCAGTACTTC
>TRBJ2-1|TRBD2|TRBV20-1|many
CSARDASRGGPDEQFF
TGCAGTGCTAGAGATGCATCGCGGGGGGGCCCCGATGAGCAGTTCTTC
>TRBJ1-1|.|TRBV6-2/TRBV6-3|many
CASRARGSTEAFF
TGTGCCAGCAGGGCCAGGGGTTCCACTGAAGCTTTCTTT
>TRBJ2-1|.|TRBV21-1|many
CASSKDHTAARDPRDNEQFF
TGTGCCAGCAGCAAAGACCACACCGCGGCCCGCGACCCTCGTGACAATGAGCAGTTCTTC
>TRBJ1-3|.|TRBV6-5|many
CASSYDEGNTIYF
TGTGCCAGCAGTTACGACGAGGGAAACACCATATATTTT
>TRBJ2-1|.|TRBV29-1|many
CSAKAPRYNEQFF
TGCAGCGCAAAGGCCCCCCGATACAATGAGCAGTTCTTC
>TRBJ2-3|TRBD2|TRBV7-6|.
CASSASGGGTDTQYF
TGTGCCAGCAGTGCTAGCGGGGGAGGCACAGATACGCAGTATTTT
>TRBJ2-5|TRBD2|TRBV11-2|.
CASSPGPAGGQETQYF
TGTGCCAGCAGCCCCGGTCCGGCGGGGGGACAAGAGACCCAGTACTTC
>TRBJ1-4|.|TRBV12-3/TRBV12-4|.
CASSRGGSREKLFF
TGTGCCAGCAGCCGAGGAGGCTCCCGTGAAAAACTGTTTTTT
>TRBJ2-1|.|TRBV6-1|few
CASRRGGPYNEQFF
TGTGCCAGCAGAAGGGGAGGCCCCTACAATGAGCAGTTCTTC
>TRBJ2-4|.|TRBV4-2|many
CASSPLPDRAKNIQYF
TGTGCCAGCAGCCCGCTTCCGGATAGGGCCAAAAACATTCAGTACTTC
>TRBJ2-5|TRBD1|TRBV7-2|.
CVSSRGQGLQETQYF
TGTGTCAGCAGCCGCGGACAGGGGCTACAAGAGACCCAGTACTTC
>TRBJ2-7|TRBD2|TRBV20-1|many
CSASVELAGGEQYF
TGCAGTGCTAGTGTGGAACTAGCGGGGGGAGAGCAGTACTTC
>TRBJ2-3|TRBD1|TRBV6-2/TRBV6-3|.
CASNDPSGTAYTDTQYF
TGTGCCAGCAATGACCCAAGTGGGACAGCTTACACAGATACGCAGTATTTT
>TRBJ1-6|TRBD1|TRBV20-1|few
CSAREEGQINSPLHF
TGCAGTGCTAGAGAGGAGGGACAGATAAACTCACCCCTCCACTTT
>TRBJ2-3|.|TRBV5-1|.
CASSSHQGSTDTQYF
TGCGCCAGCAGCTCCCACCAGGGTAGCACAGATACGCAGTATTTT
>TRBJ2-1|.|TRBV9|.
CASSSRGLTYNEQFF
TGTGCCAGCAGCTCCCGGGGCCTAACCTACAATGAGCAGTTCTTC
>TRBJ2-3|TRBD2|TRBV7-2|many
CASSSPGQIVSGGRTDTQYF
TGTGCCAGCAGCTCACCGGGACAGATTGTTAGCGGGGGGCGCACAGATACGCAGTATTTT
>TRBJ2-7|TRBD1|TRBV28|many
CASSFPPDRDSYEQYF
TGTGCCAGCAGTTTCCCTCCCGACAGGGACTCCTACGAGCAGTACTTC
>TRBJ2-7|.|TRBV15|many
CATSRDLTRSYEQYF
TGTGCCACCAGCAGAGATTTAACGCGCTCCTACGAGCAGTACTTC
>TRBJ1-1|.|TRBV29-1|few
CSVVGGTYLMNTEAFF
TGCAGCGTTGTTGGGGGGACCTATTTAATGAACACTGAAGCTTTCTTT
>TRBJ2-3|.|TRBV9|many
CASSVATAGTDTQYF
TGTGCCAGCAGCGTAGCTACGGCAGGGACAGATACGCAGTATTTT
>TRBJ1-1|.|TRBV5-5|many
CASSLGQSAAEAFF
TGTGCCAGCAGCTTGGGACAGTCCGCGGCTGAAGCTTTCTTT
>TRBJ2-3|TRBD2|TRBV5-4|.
CASSRRSGGAPDTDTQYF
TGTGCCAGCAGCCGCCGGAGCGGGGGGGCCCCTGACACAGATACGCAGTATTTT
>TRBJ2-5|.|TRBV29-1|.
CSVDFGQKQETQYF
TGCAGCGTTGACTTCGGACAGAAGCAAGAGACCCAGTACTTC
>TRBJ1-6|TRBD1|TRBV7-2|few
CASSSTGGSYNSPLHF
TGTGCCAGCAGCTCCACAGGGGGCTCCTATAATTCACCCCTCCACTTT
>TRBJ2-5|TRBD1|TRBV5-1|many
CASSSDRVGQETHYF
TGCGCCAGCAGCTCGGACAGGGTGGGACAAGAGACCCATTACTTC
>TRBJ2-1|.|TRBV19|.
CASSISRYNEQFF
TGTGCCAGTAGTATTTCGAGATACAATGAGCAGTTCTTC
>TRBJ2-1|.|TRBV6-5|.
CASRFQAPDEQFF
TGTGCCAGCAGATTCCAGGCCCCAGACGAGCAGTTCTTC
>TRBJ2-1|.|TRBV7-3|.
CASSSSGPGNEQFF
TGTGCCAGCAGCTCCTCCGGTCCCGGCAATGAGCAGTTCTTC